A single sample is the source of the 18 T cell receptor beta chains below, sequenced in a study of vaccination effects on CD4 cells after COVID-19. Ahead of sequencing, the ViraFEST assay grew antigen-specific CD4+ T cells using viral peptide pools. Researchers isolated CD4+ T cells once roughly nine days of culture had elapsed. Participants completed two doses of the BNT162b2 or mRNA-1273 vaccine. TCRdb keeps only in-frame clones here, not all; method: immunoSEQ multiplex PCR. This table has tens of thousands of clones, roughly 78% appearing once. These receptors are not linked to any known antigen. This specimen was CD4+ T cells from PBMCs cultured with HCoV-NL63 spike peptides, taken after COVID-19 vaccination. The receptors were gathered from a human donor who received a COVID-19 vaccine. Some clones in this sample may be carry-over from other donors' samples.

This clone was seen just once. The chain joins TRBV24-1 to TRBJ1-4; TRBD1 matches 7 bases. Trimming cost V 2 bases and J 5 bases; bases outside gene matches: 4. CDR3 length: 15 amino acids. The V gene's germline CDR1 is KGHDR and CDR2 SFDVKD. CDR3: CATSDSGTDNEKLFF. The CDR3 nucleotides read TGTGCCACCAGTGATTCCGGGACAGACAATGAAAAACTGTTTTTT.

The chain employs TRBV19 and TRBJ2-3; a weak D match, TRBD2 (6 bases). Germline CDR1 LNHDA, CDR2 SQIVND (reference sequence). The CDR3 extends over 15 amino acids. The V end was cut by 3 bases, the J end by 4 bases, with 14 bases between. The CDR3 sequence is CASSIPGGRPDTQYF. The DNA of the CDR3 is TGTGCCAGTAGTATCCCCGGGGGTCGGCCAGATACGCAGTATTTT.

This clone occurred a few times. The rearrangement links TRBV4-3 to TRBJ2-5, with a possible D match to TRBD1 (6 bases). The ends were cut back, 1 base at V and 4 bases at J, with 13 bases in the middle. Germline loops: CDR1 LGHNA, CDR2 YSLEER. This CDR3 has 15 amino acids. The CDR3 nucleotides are TGCGCCAGCAGCCAAGGCCTTGAACAGGGAGAGACCCAGTACTTC. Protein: CASSQGLEQGETQYF.

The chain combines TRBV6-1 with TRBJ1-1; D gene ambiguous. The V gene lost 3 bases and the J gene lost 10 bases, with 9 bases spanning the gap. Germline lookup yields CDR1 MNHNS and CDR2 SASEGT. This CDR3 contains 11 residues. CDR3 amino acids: CASSESTGAFF. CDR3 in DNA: TGTGCCAGCAGTGAGTCAACGGGAGCTTTCTTT.

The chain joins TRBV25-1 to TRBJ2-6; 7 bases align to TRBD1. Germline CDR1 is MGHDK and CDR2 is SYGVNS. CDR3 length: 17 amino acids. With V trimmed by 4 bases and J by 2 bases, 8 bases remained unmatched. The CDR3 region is CASSGGTAVTGANVLTF. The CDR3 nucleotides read TGTGCCAGCAGTGGGGGGACAGCCGTAACTGGGGCCAACGTCCTGACTTTC.

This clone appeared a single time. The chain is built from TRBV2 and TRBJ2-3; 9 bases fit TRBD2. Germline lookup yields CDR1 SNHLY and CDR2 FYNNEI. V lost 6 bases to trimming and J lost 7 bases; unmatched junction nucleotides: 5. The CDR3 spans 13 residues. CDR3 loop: CASRASGEYTQYF. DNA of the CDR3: TGTGCCAGCAGGGCTAGCGGGGAATATACGCAGTATTTT.

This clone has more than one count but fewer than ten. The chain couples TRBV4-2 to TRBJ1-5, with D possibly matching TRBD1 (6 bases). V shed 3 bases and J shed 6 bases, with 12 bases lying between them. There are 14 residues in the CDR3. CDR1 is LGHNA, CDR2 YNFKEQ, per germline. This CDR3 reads CASSQAVGGQPQHF. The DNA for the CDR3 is TGTGCCAGCAGCCAGGCTGTAGGGGGTCAGCCCCAGCATTTT.

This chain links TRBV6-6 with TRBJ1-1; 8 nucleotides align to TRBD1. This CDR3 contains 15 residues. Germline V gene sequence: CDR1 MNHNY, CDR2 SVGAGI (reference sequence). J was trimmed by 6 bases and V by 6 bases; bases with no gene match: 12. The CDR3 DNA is TGTGCCAGCAGAATACAGGGGGAGGGAGTACCTGAAGCTTTCTTT. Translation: CASRIQGEGVPEAFF.

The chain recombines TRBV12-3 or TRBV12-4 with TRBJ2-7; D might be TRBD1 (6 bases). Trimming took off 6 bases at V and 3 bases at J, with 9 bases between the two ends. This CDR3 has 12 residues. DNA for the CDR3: TGTGCCAGCAGCCAGGGACACTACGAGCAGTACGTC. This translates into CASSQGHYEQYV.

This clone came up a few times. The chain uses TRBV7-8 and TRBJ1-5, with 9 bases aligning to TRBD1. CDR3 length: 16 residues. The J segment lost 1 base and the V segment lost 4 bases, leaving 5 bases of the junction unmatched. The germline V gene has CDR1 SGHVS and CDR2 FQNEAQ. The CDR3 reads CASSWKQGASNQPQHF. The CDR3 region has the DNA TGTGCCAGCAGCTGGAAACAGGGGGCGAGCAATCAGCCCCAGCATTTT.

The CDR3 nucleotides are TGTGCCAGCAGCTTAGGGGGCTTCAGCACTGAAGCTTTCTTT. The encoded protein is CASSLGGFSTEAFF. This sequence joins TRBV7-2 and TRBJ1-1; possible D gene TRBD1, 5 bases. The CDR3 covers 14 residues. V was cut by 1 base and J by 4 bases, with 10 bases left in between. From germline, CDR1 is SGHTA and CDR2 FQGNSA. Supplemented by reference TRBV7-2 and TRBJ1-1, the full variable domain reads GAGVSQSPSNKVTEKGKDVELRCDPISGHTALYWYRQSLGQGLEFLIYFQGNSAPDKSGLPSDRFSAERTGGSVSTLTIQRTQQEDSAVYLCASSLGGFSTEAFFGQGTRLTVV.

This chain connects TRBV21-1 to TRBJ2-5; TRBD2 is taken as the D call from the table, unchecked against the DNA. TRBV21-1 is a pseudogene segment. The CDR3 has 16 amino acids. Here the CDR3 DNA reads TGTGCCAGCAGCTCCCGAGGAGAAGCGTACCAAGAGACCCAGTACTTC. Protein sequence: CASSSRGEAYQETQYF.

CDR3 bases: TGTGCCAGCAGCGCCGGGCGAAGCAACACTGAAGCTTTCTTT. It is translated as CASSAGRSNTEAFF. This sequence joins TRBV5-4 and TRBJ1-1; D is ambiguous. The germline V and J ends were trimmed by 4 bases and 2 bases, with 12 bases remaining between them. CDR3 length: 14 amino acids. From germline, CDR1 is SGHNT and CDR2 YYREEE (reference sequence).

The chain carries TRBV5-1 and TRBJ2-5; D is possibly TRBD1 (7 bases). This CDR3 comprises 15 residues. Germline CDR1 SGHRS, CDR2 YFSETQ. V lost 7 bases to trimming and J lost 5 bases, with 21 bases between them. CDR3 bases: TGCGCCAGCCACAAGGGGGCCGGGGGCAGGGAGACCCAGTACTTC. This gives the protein CASHKGAGGRETQYF.

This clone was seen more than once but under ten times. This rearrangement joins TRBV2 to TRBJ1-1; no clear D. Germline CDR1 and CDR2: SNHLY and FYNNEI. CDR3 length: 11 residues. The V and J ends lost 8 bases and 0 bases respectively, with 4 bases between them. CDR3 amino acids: CASWMNTEAFF. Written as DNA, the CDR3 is TGTGCCAGCTGGATGAACACTGAAGCTTTCTTT.

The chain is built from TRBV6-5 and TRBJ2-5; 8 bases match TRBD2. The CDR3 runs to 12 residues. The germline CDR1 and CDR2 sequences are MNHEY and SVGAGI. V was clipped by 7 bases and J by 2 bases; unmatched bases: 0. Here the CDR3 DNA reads TGTGCCAGCAAGCGGGGGCAAGAGACCCAGTACTTC. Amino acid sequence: CASKRGQETQYF.

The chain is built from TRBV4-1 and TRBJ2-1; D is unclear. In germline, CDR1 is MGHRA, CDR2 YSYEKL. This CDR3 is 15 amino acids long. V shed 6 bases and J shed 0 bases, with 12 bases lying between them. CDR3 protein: CASSKAGLSYNEQFF. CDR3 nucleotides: TGCGCCAGCAGTAAAGCAGGCCTCTCCTACAATGAGCAGTTCTTC.

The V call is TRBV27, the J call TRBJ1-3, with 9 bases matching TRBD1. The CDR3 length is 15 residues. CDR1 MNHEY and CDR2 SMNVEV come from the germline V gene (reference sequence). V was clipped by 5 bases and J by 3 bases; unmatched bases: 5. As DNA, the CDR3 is TGTGCCAGCAGTACAGGACAGGGGAGTGGAAACACCATATATTTT. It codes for CASSTGQGSGNTIYF.